This T cell receptor beta chain is drawn from a study of cytomegalovirus exposure and HLA in healthy donors (dated 2017 in TCRdb). With regard to the full study: In an earlier analysis of roughly 500 of the donors, roughly 300 Gb of sequence data and 117 million unique TCR beta sequences from some 170 million T cells were reported. In the later analysis, no new phenotypic data were used to find candidate immune exposures; instead, reliance was placed on TCR beta sequences and their occurrence across donors. To study patterns of TCR occurrence, a later analysis re-analyzed previously published TCR beta repertoires from just over 650 donors and added high-resolution HLA genotyping. The number of typed donors differed by locus: 629-630 for A, B, C, DRB1 and DQB1; 500 to 550 for DQA1; around 580 for DPA1; and approximately 450 for DPB1. A later genetic analysis took genome-wide SNP genotypes for about 55% of the 666 donors and used that subset as a discovery cohort. Across about 380 genotyped donors of the cohort, an average of roughly 250,000 unique TCR beta nucleotide sequences per donor were sequenced, and roughly a sixth of those sequences were non-productive. The aim of the study was to test whether cataloging public T cell receptors could identify signatures of past pathogen exposure. HLA typing included class I and class II loci at four-digit resolution. Donor age, sex, ethnicity and CMV serostatus were compiled alongside the repertoire data. Around 330 gigabases of sequencing data and around 80 million unique TCR sequences made up an early release that covered several hundred HLA-typed donors. Besides the first cohort of roughly 640 subjects, a separate validation cohort made up of 120 different subjects was used. Every discovery cohort repertoire had been produced on one sequencing platform. An earlier analysis of approximately 500 of the donors applied high-throughput TCR beta sequencing to assess whether each TCR beta V gene segment acted as functional or pseudogenic. The genetic ancestry cluster associated with self-reported Caucasian donors included roughly four fifths of the roughly 400 genotyped donors. About five DR-DQ haplotypes were handled as single units for association and clustering because linkage in the cohort was strong. The study profiled the T cell repertoires of 500 to 800 subjects by immunosequencing and related them to cytomegalovirus serostatus. High-throughput TCR immunosequencing, statistical association of individual TCRs with disease status, and machine learning were combined to predict cytomegalovirus infection status. Results and caveats for the whole study, not just this receptor: In the study, 150 to 200 TCR beta chains were listed as associated with cytomegalovirus. Only TCR beta chains were sequenced in this cohort, and the absence of alpha or paired-chain data limited detectable features. In a later analysis, TCR association rates were found to vary across HLA loci, with the most associated TCRs seen for DRB1 alleles and the fewest for HLA-C alleles. The 87-base-pair reads could not distinguish some IMGT-functional V segments, including TRBV6-2 and TRBV6-3, so those segments were excluded. Because HLA typing was missing for some donors at each locus, association tests included only the typed subset. Linkage disequilibrium might explain the correlated functional status among segregating V segments, but an unknown experimental factor could not be ruled out. A further reported finding was that TCR beta sequences accurately predicted the HLA-A and HLA-B alleles for most subjects in the first cohort. In a later analysis, several top co-occurrence clusters were reported to appear linked to parvovirus B19, influenza, CMV and Epstein-Barr virus. It was suggested by the authors that the approach could potentially be generalized to other disease states and immunological phenotypes. Compared with equally common non-associated chains, HLA-associated TCR beta chains in a later analysis were more clonally expanded and had lower generation probabilities. In both the original and validation cohorts, the classifier was reported to diagnose cytomegalovirus status with high specificity and sensitivity. In a later genetic analysis, a missense DCLRE1C variant was associated with V-gene and J-gene trimming of TCR beta chains, and the association was replicated in an independent cohort. In a later genetic analysis, fewer N-insertions in productive TCRs were reported among donors in an Asian-associated ancestry cluster than the 666-donor mean. Three of the identified cytomegalovirus-associated TCR beta chains were confirmed in vitro to be specific for cytomegalovirus antigens. The only immune exposure information available for the cohort was CMV serostatus. When HLA alleles, especially DR and DQ, strongly co-occurred, attributing TCR associations to individual alleles was difficult. At a false discovery rate of 0.05, a later analysis linked under 20,000 TCR beta sequences to specific HLA alleles. Most CMV-associated TCR beta chains appeared to be HLA-restricted in a later analysis, and the HLA associations seemed to be driven largely by CMV exposure. Because counts were too low, about 15 rarely observed V segments, including chromosome 9 orphons, were left out of the earlier analysis of 500 to 650 of the donors. In an earlier analysis of about 600 of the donors, most TCR beta V segments appeared in productive rearrangements about 87% or about 30% of the time, broadly matching IMGT annotations. While some public TCRs were present in many individuals, most TCR sequences turned up only very rarely across donors. The sequencing pipeline was judged likely to have produced a cluster of highly shared sequence variants as a technical artifact. Roughly uniform sequencing depth across donors was assumed in presence/absence analyses, although this assumption may not hold.

The library was produced with the immunoSEQ multiplex PCR assay. For the multiplex PCR, a mixture combining 60 forward primers for TCR Vbeta segments and 13 reverse primers for TCR Jbeta segments was used. The CDR3 region of rearranged TCR beta genes was amplified from genomic DNA by a multiplex PCR assay. The Illumina HiSeq System was used to sequence the amplified TCR beta libraries as 87-base-pair reads. As for the original processing: A later analysis counted approximately 76 million unique TCR beta chains across the 670 or so repertoires, and roughly 9.9 million of these chains were shared by at least two donors. A nearest-neighbor algorithm error-corrected the raw reads and collapsed the reads into unique sequences, merging closely related sequences to remove PCR and sequencing errors. Alignment of CDR3 sequences to IMGT reference sequences was used to assign V, D and J gene segments. For a sequence to be retained, a match of at least six nucleotides was required to both a V gene segment and a J gene segment. Rearrangements were called productive when the CDR3 lacked stop codons and stayed in frame with V and J; all others were non-productive. Following IMGT convention, CDR3 was defined as the stretch from the second conserved V-encoded cysteine up to the conserved J-encoded phenylalanine. In an earlier analysis of around 570 of the donors, sequences lacking an unambiguous match to a single V gene segment were excluded. An earlier analysis of 587 of the donors classified V segments as functional when productive rearrangements were above 56.7% and as segregating when the standard deviation between donors was above 5%. A statistical classification framework was built for diagnosing cytomegalovirus status from the catalog of TCR beta chain sequences. In a later analysis, TCR nucleotide sequences were compared against IMGT/GENE-DB human TR gene sequences so that V and J genes could be assigned. Using the TCRdist pipeline, a later analysis assigned CDR3 sequences along with most-parsimonious VDJ recombination scenarios. In a later analysis, each TCR beta chain was defined by its CDR3 amino acid sequence together with its V-gene family, and reads without a unique V-gene family were excluded. In a later analysis, 450 to 600 highly shared, low-generation-probability nucleotide sequences were removed to address suspected cross-contamination and a sequencing artifact. For each public chain, a later analysis derived a clonal expansion index from normalized ranks of inferred template counts within each repertoire. In a later analysis, generation probabilities were computed with a VDJ recombination model fitted to out-of-frame rearrangements, and the resulting probabilities were checked against IGoR. A later analysis scored TCR-TCR, TCR-HLA and TCR-CMV co-occurrence with hypergeometric tests, applying a repertoire-size bias correction to TCR pairs. False discovery rates were estimated in a later analysis by permuting HLA or CMV assignments 20 times. A later analysis grouped co-occurring TCRs with DBSCAN, adding TCRdist sequence similarity when clustering within HLA-allele-positive subsets. Co-occurrence clustering excluded repertoires with fewer than 30,000 or more than 120,000 public chains, plus five with anomalous nucleotide sharing. This is the immuneACCESS table as TCRdb keeps it, with only in-frame sequences that have V and J called. A part of the clones is gone; compared with another copy, unresolved V genes explain less than half, and the rest is unexplained. That table is the source of V, J and clone size, and D and trimming were worked out from the DNA. The sample table shows around 150,000 clones, and around 68% are seen once. The ten largest clones take up over 1.2% of the sample.

The CDR3 sequence holds 16 residues, the cysteine and phenylalanine included. Only CDR3 DNA is held: 48 bases, read in frame from base 1. Reading the germline V gene gives CDR1 SNHLY and CDR2 FYNNEI. V gives up 7 bases and J gives up 0 bases, and the segment between their germline ends measures 16 bases. This clone is a singleton in its sample. It has no known antigen specificity. No quality values exist for individual bases; no much larger clone is one base distant. The cohort consisted of hundreds of healthy bone marrow donors. At the time of sampling, all cohort members were nominally healthy, though unrecorded immune exposures were likely present. The donor was CMV seronegative and belonged to the group of 380 or so seronegative cohort members. A peripheral blood sample was collected from each donor, and TCR beta sequencing was performed on peripheral blood mononuclear cells. The Qiagen DNeasy Blood Extraction Kit was used to extract genomic DNA from the blood cell samples.

The rearrangement combines TRBV2 with TRBJ1-5; TRBD1 could be the D gene, as 5 bases match. The clonotype originates from a man aged 50 or older in good health and CMV-seronegative. Source material: PBMCs. The CDR3: CASNFGGAFSNQPQHF. The DNA is TGTGCCAGCAACTTTGGAGGGGCTTTTAGCAATCAGCCCCAGCATTTT.